This T cell receptor beta chain came from a study of chemoradiotherapy in HPV16-positive cancers. Profiled with immunoSEQ multiplex PCR; TCRdb holds only in-frame clones, not every one. The sample comprises 2,000 or so clones, 75% to 90% of which are singletons, and 7% to 9% rests with the top ten. This clone was seen just once. The CDR3 consists of 14 residues. J gave up 8 bases and V 4 bases, and 8 bases lay outside the gene matches. The V gene's germline CDR1 is SQVTM and CDR2 ANQGSEA. This TCR was sampled from a human donor with HPV-associated anogenital cancer. V gene TRBV29-1 combines with J gene TRBJ1-2; 12 bases are a match to TRBD1. The sequenced sample was tumor tissue, obtained from a patient who underwent chemoradiotherapy. CDR3 in DNA: TGCAGCGTTGGCCGGGACAGGGGGCGCGAAGGCTACACCTTC. It specifies CSVGRDRGREGYTF.